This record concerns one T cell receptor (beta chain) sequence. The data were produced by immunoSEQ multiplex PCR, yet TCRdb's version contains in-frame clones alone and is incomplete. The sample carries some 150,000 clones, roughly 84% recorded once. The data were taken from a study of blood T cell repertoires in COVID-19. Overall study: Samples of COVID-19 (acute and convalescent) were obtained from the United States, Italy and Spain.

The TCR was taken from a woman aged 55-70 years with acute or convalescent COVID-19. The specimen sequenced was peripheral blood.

Here the CDR3 DNA reads TGTGCCAGCAGCAACCGGGACAATTACAATGAGCAGTTCTTC. Protein sequence: CASSNRDNYNEQFF. The chain carries TRBV7-9 and TRBJ2-1, with a possible D match to TRBD1 (6 bases). V lost 5 bases, J lost 4 bases, and 12 bases lay in between. The CDR3 length is 14 residues. Germline V gives CDR1 SEHNR, CDR2 FQNEAQ (reference sequence).